The source of this TCR beta chain is a study of blood T cell repertoires in COVID-19. Study at large: Collection of acute and convalescent COVID-19 samples took place in the United States, Italy and Spain.

Under the authors' procedure: Counts of nucleated cells, estimated from reference gene primer amplification, were obtained. The table came from immunoSEQ multiplex PCR; TCRdb's copy has only in-frame clones and leaves some out. V, J and clone size are those of that table, while D and trimming were read from the DNA. The table has approximately 330,000 clones, around 90% seen once; the top ten hold about 1%. For this clone: Other DNA sequences from this sample encode an identical CDR3 as well.

V was pared by 4 bases and J by 1 base, with 3 bases between. The CDR3 covers 12 residues. Germline V gives CDR1 SGDLS, CDR2 YYNGEE. Specimen: peripheral blood. This rearrangement joins TRBV9 to TRBJ1-3, with D unresolved. This TCR was sampled from a woman between 40 and 50 years old with COVID-19, enrolled during active disease. DNA of the CDR3: TGTGCCAGCAGCCCTTCTGGAAACACCATATATTTT. Its translation: CASSPSGNTIYF. The whole variable domain, remainder taken from reference TRBV9 and TRBJ1-3, is DSGVTQTPKHLITATGQRVTLRCSPRSGDLSVYWYQQSLDQGLQFLIQYYNGEERAKGNILERFSAQQFPDLHSELNLSSLELGDSALYFCASSPSGNTIYFGEGSWLTVV.